The rows below give T cell receptor beta chains drawn from one sample of a study of pediatric ulcerative colitis. The table came from immunoSEQ multiplex PCR; TCRdb's copy has only in-frame clones and leaves some out. The sample lists tens of thousands of clones; around 73% were seen once. The material sequenced was gut tissue. The receptors were gathered from a boy between 10 and 17 years old with moderate ulcerative colitis. Both conserved end residues are part of each CDR3. A D gene is named only where the DNA matches it firmly. For some rows the clone size is stated as once, few or many, or as a class when expanded; others skip it.

d_call: -; j_call: TRBJ2-5; v_call: TRBV28; clone_size: -; cdr3_nt: TGTGCCAGCAGCCGGGAGATGGGGGAGACCCAGTACTTC; cdr3_aa: CASSREMGETQYF
d_call: -; j_call: TRBJ1-2; v_call: TRBV11-2; clone_size: -; cdr3_nt: TGTGCCAGCAGCTTAAGACAGGATGGCGGCTACACCTTC; cdr3_aa: CASSLRQDGGYTF
d_call: -; j_call: TRBJ1-1; v_call: TRBV5-1; clone_size: once; cdr3_nt: TGCGCCAGCAGCGGTGGCGTCGGGGTGGGCACTGAAGCTTTCTTT; cdr3_aa: CASSGGVGVGTEAFF
d_call: -; j_call: TRBJ2-3; v_call: TRBV9; clone_size: -; cdr3_nt: TGTGCCAGCAGCGTATCGAATTCCCGGGATACGCAGTATTTT; cdr3_aa: CASSVSNSRDTQYF
d_call: TRBD1; j_call: TRBJ1-1; v_call: TRBV5-1; clone_size: -; cdr3_nt: TGCGCCAGCAGCCCCAGGGGGCTAAAGGACACTGAAGCTTTCTTT; cdr3_aa: CASSPRGLKDTEAFF
d_call: -; j_call: TRBJ1-1; v_call: TRBV7-3; clone_size: -; cdr3_nt: TGTGCCAGCAGCTTAAGGGCCGGAAACACTGAAGCTTTCTTT; cdr3_aa: CASSLRAGNTEAFF
d_call: -; j_call: TRBJ2-7; v_call: TRBV27; clone_size: -; cdr3_nt: TGTGCCAGCAGTTATGTGGACACATACGCCTACGAGCAGTACTTC; cdr3_aa: CASSYVDTYAYEQYF
d_call: -; j_call: TRBJ2-3; v_call: TRBV29-1; clone_size: -; cdr3_nt: TGCAGCGTTGATGAGCGGGTTCGCACAGATACGCAGTATTTT; cdr3_aa: CSVDERVRTDTQYF
d_call: -; j_call: TRBJ1-1; v_call: TRBV7-2; clone_size: once; cdr3_nt: TGTGCCAGCAGCTTAGAGGTTGGGACTGAAGCTTTCTTT; cdr3_aa: CASSLEVGTEAFF
d_call: -; j_call: TRBJ2-1; v_call: TRBV20-1; clone_size: once; cdr3_nt: TGCAGTGCTAAGGCCTACAATGAGCAGTTCTTC; cdr3_aa: CSAKAYNEQFF
d_call: -; j_call: TRBJ1-5; v_call: TRBV30; clone_size: -; cdr3_nt: TGTGCCTGGAGTGCAAGGGGATACAATCAGCCCCAGCATTTT; cdr3_aa: CAWSARGYNQPQHF
d_call: TRBD2; j_call: TRBJ2-5; v_call: TRBV29-1; clone_size: -; cdr3_nt: TGCAGCGGTGTGACTAGCGGGAAGGGAGAGACCCAGTACTTC; cdr3_aa: CSGVTSGKGETQYF
d_call: -; j_call: TRBJ1-4; v_call: TRBV7-6; clone_size: -; cdr3_nt: TGTGCCAGCAGCTTGACGGCAACTAATGAAAAACTGTTTTTT; cdr3_aa: CASSLTATNEKLFF
d_call: -; j_call: TRBJ2-3; v_call: TRBV28; clone_size: -; cdr3_nt: TGTGCCAGCACTACGGGACTGGCTTACACAGATACGCAGTATTTT; cdr3_aa: CASTTGLAYTDTQYF
d_call: -; j_call: TRBJ2-2; v_call: TRBV9; clone_size: -; cdr3_nt: TGTGCCAGCACCTCCCGCCCCACGGGGGGCCTGGGCGGGGAGCTGTTTTTT; cdr3_aa: CASTSRPTGGLGGELFF
d_call: TRBD1; j_call: TRBJ1-5; v_call: TRBV18; clone_size: -; cdr3_nt: TGTGCCAGCTCACGTGGACAGGGCGAGAGCAATCAGCCCCAGCATTTT; cdr3_aa: CASSRGQGESNQPQHF
d_call: -; j_call: TRBJ2-3; v_call: TRBV7-9; clone_size: -; cdr3_nt: TGTGCCAGCAGCTTAGTGTCCGGGCTGGATACGCAGTATTTT; cdr3_aa: CASSLVSGLDTQYF
d_call: -; j_call: TRBJ1-5; v_call: TRBV7-8; clone_size: few; cdr3_nt: TGTGCCAGCAGCTTAGGGGGGGCATATCAGCCCCAGCATTTT; cdr3_aa: CASSLGGAYQPQHF
d_call: -; j_call: TRBJ1-1; v_call: TRBV7-7; clone_size: -; cdr3_nt: TGTGCTAGCAGCTTTACCATGAACACTGAAGCTTTCTTT; cdr3_aa: CASSFTMNTEAFF
d_call: -; j_call: TRBJ2-7; v_call: TRBV7-9; clone_size: medium-sized; cdr3_nt: TGTGCCAGCAGCCCCGGGACATCGAACTACGAGCAGTACTTC; cdr3_aa: CASSPGTSNYEQYF
d_call: TRBD2; j_call: TRBJ2-5; v_call: TRBV2; clone_size: -; cdr3_nt: TGTGCCAGCAGCCAGGGACTAGCGGTGGAAGAGACCCAGTACTTC; cdr3_aa: CASSQGLAVEETQYF
d_call: TRBD2; j_call: TRBJ2-1; v_call: TRBV11-1; clone_size: -; cdr3_nt: TGTGCCAGCAGCTTTTCCTCAGGGACTAGCGGGATCTATGAGCAGTTCTTC; cdr3_aa: CASSFSSGTSGIYEQFF
d_call: TRBD2; j_call: TRBJ2-5; v_call: TRBV4-3; clone_size: -; cdr3_nt: TGCGCCAGCACTCCCAAGTATGAATCTTGGACTAGCGGACTACAAGAGACCCAGTACTTC; cdr3_aa: CASTPKYESWTSGLQETQYF
d_call: -; j_call: TRBJ1-1; v_call: TRBV2; clone_size: -; cdr3_nt: TGTGCCAGCAGAGGAACCAGGGTTCTCTTAACTGAAGCTTTCTTT; cdr3_aa: CASRGTRVLLTEAFF
d_call: TRBD1; j_call: TRBJ2-7; v_call: TRBV4-2; clone_size: once; cdr3_nt: TGTGCCAGCAGCCAAGAATCATCGGACAGGCGCGACGAGCAGTACTTC; cdr3_aa: CASSQESSDRRDEQYF
d_call: -; j_call: TRBJ2-5; v_call: TRBV7-9; clone_size: -; cdr3_nt: TGTGCCAGCAGCTTAGGGTCAGGGGTGGAGACCCAGTACTTC; cdr3_aa: CASSLGSGVETQYF
d_call: TRBD1; j_call: TRBJ1-1; v_call: TRBV9; clone_size: few; cdr3_nt: TGTGCCAGCAGCGTAGCGGGACAGGGCCCTACGATGAACACTGAAGCTTTCTTT; cdr3_aa: CASSVAGQGPTMNTEAFF
d_call: -; j_call: TRBJ1-1; v_call: TRBV11-3; clone_size: -; cdr3_nt: TGTGCCAGCAGCTTAGGGACAGACCTGAACACTGAAGCTTTCTTT; cdr3_aa: CASSLGTDLNTEAFF
d_call: -; j_call: TRBJ2-3; v_call: TRBV19; clone_size: -; cdr3_nt: TGTGCCAGTAGCGTATCTGGGGTCGCAGATACGCAGTATTTT; cdr3_aa: CASSVSGVADTQYF
d_call: -; j_call: TRBJ2-2; v_call: TRBV2; clone_size: once; cdr3_nt: TGTGCCAGCAGGGACTGGCCGGGCACCGGGGAGCTGTTTTTT; cdr3_aa: CASRDWPGTGELFF